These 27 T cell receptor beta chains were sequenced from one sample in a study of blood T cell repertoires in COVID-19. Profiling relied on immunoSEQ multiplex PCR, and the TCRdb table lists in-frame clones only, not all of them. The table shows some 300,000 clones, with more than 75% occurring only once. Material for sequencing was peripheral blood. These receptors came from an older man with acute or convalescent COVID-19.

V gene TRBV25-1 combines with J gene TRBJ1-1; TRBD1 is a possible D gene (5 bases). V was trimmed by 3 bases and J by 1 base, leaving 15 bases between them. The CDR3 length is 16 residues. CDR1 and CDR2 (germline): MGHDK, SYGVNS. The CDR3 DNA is TGTGCCAGCAGTGATGGGGGGGTTTCAGGGAACACTGAAGCTTTCTTT. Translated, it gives CASSDGGVSGNTEAFF.

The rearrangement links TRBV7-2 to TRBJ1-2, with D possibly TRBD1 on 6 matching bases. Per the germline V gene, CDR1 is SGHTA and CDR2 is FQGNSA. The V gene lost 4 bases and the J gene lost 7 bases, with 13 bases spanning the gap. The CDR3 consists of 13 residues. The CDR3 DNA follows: TGTGCCAGCAGCTACGGGGGGCTAGCTGGCTACACCTTC. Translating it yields CASSYGGLAGYTF.

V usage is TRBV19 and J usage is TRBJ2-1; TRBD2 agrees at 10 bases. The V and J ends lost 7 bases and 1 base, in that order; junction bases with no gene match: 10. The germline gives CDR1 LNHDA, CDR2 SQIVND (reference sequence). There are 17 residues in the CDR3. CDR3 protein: CASTPLAGAPSYNEQFF. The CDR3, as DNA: TGTGCCAGTACCCCCCTAGCGGGAGCCCCATCCTACAATGAGCAGTTCTTC.

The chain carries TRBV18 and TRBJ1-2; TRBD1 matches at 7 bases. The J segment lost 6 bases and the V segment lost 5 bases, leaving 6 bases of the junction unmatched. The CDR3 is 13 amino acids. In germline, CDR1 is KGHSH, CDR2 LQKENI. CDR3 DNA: TGTGCCAGCTCAGAACAGGGGTGGGATGGCTACACCTTC. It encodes CASSEQGWDGYTF. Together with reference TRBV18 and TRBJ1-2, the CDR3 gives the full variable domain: NAGVMQNPRHLVRRRGQEARLRCSPMKGHSHVYWYRQLPEEGLKFMVYLQKENIIDESGMPKERFSAEFPKEGPSILRIQQVVRGDSAAYFCASSEQGWDGYTFGSGTRLTVV.

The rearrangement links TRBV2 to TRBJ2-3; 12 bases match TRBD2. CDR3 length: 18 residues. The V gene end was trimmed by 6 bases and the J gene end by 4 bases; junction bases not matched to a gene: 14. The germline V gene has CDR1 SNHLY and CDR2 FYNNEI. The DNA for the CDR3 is TGTGCCAGCAGCTGGGCTAGCGGGGGGGCCTTGGTGGCAGATACGCAGTATTTT. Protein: CASSWASGGALVADTQYF.

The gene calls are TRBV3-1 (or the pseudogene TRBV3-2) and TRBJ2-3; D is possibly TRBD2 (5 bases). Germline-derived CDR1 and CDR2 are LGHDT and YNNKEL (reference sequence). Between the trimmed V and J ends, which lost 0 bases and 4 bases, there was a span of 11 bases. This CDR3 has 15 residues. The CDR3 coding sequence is TGTGCCAGCAGCCAAGATTGGAGGAGCCCAGATACGCAGTATTTT. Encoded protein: CASSQDWRSPDTQYF.

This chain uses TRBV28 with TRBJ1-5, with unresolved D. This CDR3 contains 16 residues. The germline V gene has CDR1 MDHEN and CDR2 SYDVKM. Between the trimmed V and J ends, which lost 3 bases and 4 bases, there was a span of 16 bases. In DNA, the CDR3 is TGTGCCAGCAGTTTGTCAGGTTTTACCGATAATCAGCCCCAGCATTTT. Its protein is CASSLSGFTDNQPQHF.

The CDR3 region has the DNA TGTGCCAGCACCTACACGTCCCGGGAAGAAAGGGAAGCTTTCTTT. Translated, it gives CASTYTSREEREAFF. V gene TRBV4-2 combines with J gene TRBJ1-1; D uncertain. V lost 7 bases and J lost 8, with 23 bases in between. The CDR3 consists of 15 residues. Per the germline V gene, CDR1 is LGHNA and CDR2 is YNFKEQ.

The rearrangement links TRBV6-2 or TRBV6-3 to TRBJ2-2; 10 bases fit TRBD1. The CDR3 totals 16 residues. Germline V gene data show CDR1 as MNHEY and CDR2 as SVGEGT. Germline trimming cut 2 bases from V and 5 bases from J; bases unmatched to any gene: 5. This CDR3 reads CASSYPGTGETGELFF. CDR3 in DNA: TGTGCCAGCAGTTACCCCGGGACAGGGGAAACCGGGGAGCTGTTTTTT.

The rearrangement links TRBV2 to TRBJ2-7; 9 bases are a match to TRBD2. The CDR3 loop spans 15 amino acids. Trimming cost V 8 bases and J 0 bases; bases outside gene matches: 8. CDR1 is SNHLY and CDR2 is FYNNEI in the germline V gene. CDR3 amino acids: CASERASGNSYEQYF. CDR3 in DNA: TGTGCCAGCGAAAGAGCTAGCGGGAACTCCTACGAGCAGTACTTC.

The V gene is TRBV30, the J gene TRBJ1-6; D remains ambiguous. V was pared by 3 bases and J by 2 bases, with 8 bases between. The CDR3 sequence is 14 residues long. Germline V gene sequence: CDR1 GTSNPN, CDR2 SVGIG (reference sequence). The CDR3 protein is CAWRRETYNSPLHF. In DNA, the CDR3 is TGTGCCTGGAGGCGTGAAACCTATAATTCACCCCTCCACTTT.

The CDR3 here is CASSYSPGQIITF. CDR3 nucleotides: TGTGCCAGCAGTTACTCACCGGGACAAATCATAACCTTC. The rearrangement joins TRBV6-5 to TRBJ1-2, with a possible D match to TRBD1 (6 bases). From germline, CDR1 is MNHEY and CDR2 SVGAGI. This CDR3 contains 13 residues. V lost 0 bases to trimming and J lost 14 bases, with 16 bases between them.

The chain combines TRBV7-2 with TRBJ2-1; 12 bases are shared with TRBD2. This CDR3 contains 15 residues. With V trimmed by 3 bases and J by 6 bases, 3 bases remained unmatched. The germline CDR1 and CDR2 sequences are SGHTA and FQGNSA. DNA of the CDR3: TGTGCCAGCAGCTTGCCGGGACTAGCGGGCAATGAGCAGTTCTTC. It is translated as CASSLPGLAGNEQFF.

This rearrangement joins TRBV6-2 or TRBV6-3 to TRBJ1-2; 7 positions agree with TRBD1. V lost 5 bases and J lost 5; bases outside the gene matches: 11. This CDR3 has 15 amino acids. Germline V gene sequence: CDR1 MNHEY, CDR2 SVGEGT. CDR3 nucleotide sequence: TGTGCCAGCAGTGCGGGACAGCACGTCCATTATGGCTACACCTTC. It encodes CASSAGQHVHYGYTF.

The CDR3 DNA follows: TGTGCCAGCAGCGTAGCGGGGGGAATGAACACCGGGGAGCTGTTTTTT. Its translation: CASSVAGGMNTGELFF. The V and J genes are TRBV9 and TRBJ2-2; TRBD2 matches at 7 bases. The CDR3 is 16 residues long. The junction had 3 bases not matched to a gene; V was cut back by 0 bases and J by 1 base. In germline, CDR1 is SGDLS, CDR2 YYNGEE.

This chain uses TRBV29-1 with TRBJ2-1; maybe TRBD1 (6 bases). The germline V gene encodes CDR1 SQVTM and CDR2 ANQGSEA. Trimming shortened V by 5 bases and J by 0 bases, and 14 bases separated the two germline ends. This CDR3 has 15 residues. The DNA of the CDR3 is TGCAGCGTTTCCGCAGGGGCTAGCTCCTACAATGAGCAGTTCTTC. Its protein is CSVSAGASSYNEQFF.

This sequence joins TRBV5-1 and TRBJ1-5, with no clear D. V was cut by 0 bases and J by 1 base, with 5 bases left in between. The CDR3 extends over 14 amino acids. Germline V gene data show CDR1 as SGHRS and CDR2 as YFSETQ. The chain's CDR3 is CASSLGGSNQPQHF. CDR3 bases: TGCGCCAGCAGCTTGGGAGGGAGCAATCAGCCCCAGCATTTT.

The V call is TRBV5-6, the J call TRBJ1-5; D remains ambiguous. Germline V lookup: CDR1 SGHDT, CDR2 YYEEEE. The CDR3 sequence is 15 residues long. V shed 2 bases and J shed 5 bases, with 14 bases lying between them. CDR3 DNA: TGTGCCAGCAGCTTCGGAGGTAGGGTTGATCAGCCCCAGCATTTT. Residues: CASSFGGRVDQPQHF.

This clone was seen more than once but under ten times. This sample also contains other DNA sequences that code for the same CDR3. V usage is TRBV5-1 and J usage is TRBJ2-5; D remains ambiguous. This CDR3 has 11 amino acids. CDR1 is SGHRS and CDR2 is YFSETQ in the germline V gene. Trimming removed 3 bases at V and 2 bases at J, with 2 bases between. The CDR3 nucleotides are TGCGCCAGCAGCTCGCAAGAGACCCAGTACTTC. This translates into CASSSQETQYF.

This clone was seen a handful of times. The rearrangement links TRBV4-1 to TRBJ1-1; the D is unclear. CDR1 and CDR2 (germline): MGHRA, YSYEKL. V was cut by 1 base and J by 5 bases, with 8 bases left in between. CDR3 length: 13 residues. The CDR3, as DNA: TGCGCCAGCAGCCAAGTAGGCGGGACTGAAGCTTTCTTT. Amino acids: CASSQVGGTEAFF.

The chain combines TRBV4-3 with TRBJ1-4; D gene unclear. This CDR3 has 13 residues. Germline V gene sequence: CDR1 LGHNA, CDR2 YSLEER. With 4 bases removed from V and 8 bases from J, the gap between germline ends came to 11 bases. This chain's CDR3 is CASSPTRREKLFF. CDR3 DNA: TGCGCCAGCAGCCCTACACGCAGGGAAAAACTGTTTTTT.

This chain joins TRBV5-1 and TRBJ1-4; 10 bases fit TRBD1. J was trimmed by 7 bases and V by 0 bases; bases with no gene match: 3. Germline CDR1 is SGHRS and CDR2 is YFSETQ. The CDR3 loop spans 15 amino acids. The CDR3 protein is CASSLGDRGGEKLFF. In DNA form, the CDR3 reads TGCGCCAGCAGCTTGGGGGACAGGGGTGGTGAAAAACTGTTTTTT.

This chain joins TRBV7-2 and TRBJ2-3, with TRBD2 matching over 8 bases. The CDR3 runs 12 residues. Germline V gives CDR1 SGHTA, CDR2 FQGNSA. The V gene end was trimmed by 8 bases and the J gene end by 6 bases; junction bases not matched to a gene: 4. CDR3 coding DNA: TGTGCCAGCGAGGGGACTAGTGATACGCAGTATTTT. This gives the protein CASEGTSDTQYF.

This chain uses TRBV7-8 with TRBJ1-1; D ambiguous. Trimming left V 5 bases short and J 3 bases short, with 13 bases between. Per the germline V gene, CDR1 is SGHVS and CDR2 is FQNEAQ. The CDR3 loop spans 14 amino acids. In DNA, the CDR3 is TGTGCCAGCAGCATGACCCCGACTGACACTGAAGCTTTCTTT. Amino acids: CASSMTPTDTEAFF.

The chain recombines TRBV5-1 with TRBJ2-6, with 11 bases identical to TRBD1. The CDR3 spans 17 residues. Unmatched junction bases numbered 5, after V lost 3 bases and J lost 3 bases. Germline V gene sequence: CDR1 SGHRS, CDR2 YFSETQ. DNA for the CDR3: TGCGCCAGCAGCTACGGACAGGGGGCGTATGGGGCCAACGTCCTGACTTTC. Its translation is CASSYGQGAYGANVLTF.

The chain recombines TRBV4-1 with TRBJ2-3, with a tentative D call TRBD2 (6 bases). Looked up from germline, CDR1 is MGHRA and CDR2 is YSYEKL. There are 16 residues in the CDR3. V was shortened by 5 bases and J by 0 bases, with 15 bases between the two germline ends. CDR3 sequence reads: CASSVDPGLSTDTQYF. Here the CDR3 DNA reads TGCGCCAGCAGCGTCGACCCGGGACTGAGCACAGATACGCAGTATTTT.

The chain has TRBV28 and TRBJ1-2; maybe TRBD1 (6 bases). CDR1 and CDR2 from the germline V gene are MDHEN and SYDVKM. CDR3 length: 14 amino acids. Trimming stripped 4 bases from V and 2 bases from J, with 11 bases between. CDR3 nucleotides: TGTGCCAGCAGTTCGAACAGGGTAAACTATGGCTACACCTTC. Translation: CASSSNRVNYGYTF.